This T cell receptor beta chain was found in a study of Graves' ophthalmopathy and Graves' hyperthyroidism. Overall study: Peripheral blood sampling occurred at initial diagnosis, before any treatment. Whole-study findings and limits: Between ophthalmopathy and stable hyperthyroidism, a 13-signature model drew a separation with 87.88% sensitivity and roughly 78% specificity.

Amplification targeted the TCR beta CDR3 regions, with RNA transcripts as the source material. The first-round RT-PCR employed HTBI primers together with the Qiagen OneStep RT-PCR kit. A multiplex PCR was then performed as the second round. TCRdb recomputed calls from the multiplex PCR reads with MiXCR, one row per CDR3 protein. Found here are around 600,000 distinct CDR3 sequences, about two fifths of them singletons; the top ten hold roughly 3%. The CDR3 is 14 amino acids. The V gene's germline CDR1 is SGDLS and CDR2 YYNGEE. Note on this clonotype: Its antigen is as yet unknown. A read error may account for a junction end that differs from germline.

This TCR was sampled from an adult man with Graves' ophthalmopathy. Sequenced sample: peripheral blood. J is TRBJ2-5 and V is TRBV9, with 8 bases fitting TRBD2. CDR3: CATSRGLAGETQYF. CDR3 coding DNA: TGTGCCACCAGCAGAGGCCTAGCGGGTGAGACCCAGTACTTC.